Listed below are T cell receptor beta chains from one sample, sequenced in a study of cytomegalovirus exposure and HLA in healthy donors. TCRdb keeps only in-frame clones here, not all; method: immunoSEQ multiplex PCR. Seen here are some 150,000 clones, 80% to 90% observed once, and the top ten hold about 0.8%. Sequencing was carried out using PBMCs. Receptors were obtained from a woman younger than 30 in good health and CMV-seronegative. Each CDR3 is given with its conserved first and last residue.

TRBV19,CASSIGGAGGEKLFF
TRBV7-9,CASSWGVGGRTDTQYF
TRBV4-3,CASSPYTGGLYGYTF
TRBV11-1,CASSYPGGAGGYEQYF
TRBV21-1,CASGKTGPRADTQYF
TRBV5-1,CASSLGATNEKLFF
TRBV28,CASSTGVNTEAFF
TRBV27,CASSLFTRGTQYF
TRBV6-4,CASRRTSGSSEQFF
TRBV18,CASSPAQLYTGELFF
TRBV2,CASSPRQGASRVALSYEQYF
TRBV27,CASRKTSEAHEQYF
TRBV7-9,CASSLTGTSGNEQFF
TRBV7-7,CASSSLGGGYQETQYF
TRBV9,CASSAHGGAGDTQYF
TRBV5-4,CASSLQGKNTEAFF
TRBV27,CASSQKDRIYQPQHF
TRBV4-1,CATSPGTSGTEQYF
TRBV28,CASSLGGAEGYTF
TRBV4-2,CASSQPTGTENFYEQYF
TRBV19,CACSAGSVETQYF
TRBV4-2,CASSQRTAGGGVYNEQFF
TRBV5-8,CASSLSGLADSIRAHEQFF
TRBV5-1,CASSLAATSGFTYEQYF
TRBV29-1,CSVEGPGGNEQFF
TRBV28,CASSLWGGRTVDTQYF
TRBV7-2,CASSGASGIGYEQYF
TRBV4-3,CASSQDSGNTEAFF
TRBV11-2,CASSFSGSSYEQYF
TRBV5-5,CASSPRMAGQLYEQYF
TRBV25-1,CASSERIAGTYEQYF
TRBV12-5,CASGLVRGPDTQYF
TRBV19,CASSIATGGSYEQYF
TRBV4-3,CASSQERGGGGENTEAFF
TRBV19,CASSTPGGSYNEQFF
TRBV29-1,CSVEGQGIYGYTF
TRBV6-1,CASSEPLTGGYGYTF
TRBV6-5,CASSYSGWRGRGGYTF
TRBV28,CAITDGSDTQYF
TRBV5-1,CASNKEMNTEAFF
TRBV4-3,CASSQDLTSTDTQYF
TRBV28,CASSLYRVDTGELFF
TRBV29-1,CSVTPEGGRRTYNEQFF
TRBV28,CASGTAFEFF